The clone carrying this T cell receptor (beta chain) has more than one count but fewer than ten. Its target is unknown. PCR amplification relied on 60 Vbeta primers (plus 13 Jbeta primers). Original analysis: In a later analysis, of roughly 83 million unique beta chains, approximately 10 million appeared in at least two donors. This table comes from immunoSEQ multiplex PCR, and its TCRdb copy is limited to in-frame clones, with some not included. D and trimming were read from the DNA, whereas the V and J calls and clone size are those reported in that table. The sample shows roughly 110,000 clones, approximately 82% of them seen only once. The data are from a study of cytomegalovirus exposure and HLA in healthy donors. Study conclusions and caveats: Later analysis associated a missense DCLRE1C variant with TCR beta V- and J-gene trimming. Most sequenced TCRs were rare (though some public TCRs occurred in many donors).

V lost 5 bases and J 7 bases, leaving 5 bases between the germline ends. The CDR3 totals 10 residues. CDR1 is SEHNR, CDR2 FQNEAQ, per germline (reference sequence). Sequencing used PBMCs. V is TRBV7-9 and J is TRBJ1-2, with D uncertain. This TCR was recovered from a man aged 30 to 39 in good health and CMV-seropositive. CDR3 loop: CASSGPGYTF. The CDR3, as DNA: TGTGCCAGCAGCGGGCCTGGCTACACCTTC.